This entry concerns a single T cell receptor (beta chain). Its antigen is unknown. Base-call qualities are not available, and no considerably larger clone is one nucleotide away. Other DNA sequences within the sample encode an identical CDR3. Using the deep immunoSEQ assay, multiplex PCR amplified TCR CDR3 regions from genomic DNA. Extracted genomic DNA from each cell subset was spread evenly across all wells of several immunoSEQ 96-well plates, with each plate serving as a replicate. For sorted subsets, around 200 ng genomic DNA, equal to tens of thousands of T cell genomes, was loaded into each replicate PCR. Purified libraries were measured with a Qubit 3.0 fluorometer, size-checked on a Bioanalyzer 2100, and measured again with the KAPA Library Quantification kit. Each immunoSEQ 96-well plate was sequenced on its own single-read 150-cycle Illumina NextSeq 550 flow cell. The paper's data handling went like this. Because the immunoSEQ output included only junctional sequences and no quality scores, the filtering could not be the same as the filtering used for full-length reads. To assign V/J genes and CDR3, sequences were annotated using PyIR, a Python wrapper for IgBLAST v1.9, with IMGT germline references. Any read was removed if the V/J assignment was weak (E-value above 1e-6), the CDR3 was missing, or the read contained stop codons, out-of-frame junctions, or ambiguous translated residues. V3J clonotypes were defined by identical inferred V gene, J gene, and CDR3 amino acid sequence. Percentage overlap between repertoires was calculated by dividing the number of shared unique clonotypes by the size of the smaller repertoire. Repertoire richness was assessed with RTK rarefaction, the Chao1 estimator, and Recon v2.1 estimates of unobserved clonotypes. Generation probabilities for all TCRbeta clonotypes obtained by the gDNA method from a handful of donors were computed using OLGA. The source is immuneACCESS, and TCRdb retained only in-frame sequences with V and J called. Part of the clones is not carried over; for the studies checked, unresolved V genes explain less than half of this, and the remainder is unexplained. For V, J and clone size, that table is used; D and trimming come from the DNA. The sample includes 550,000 to 800,000 clones, with approximately 79% observed a single time. The ten largest account for 1.5% to 2% of the sample.

These data come from a study of shared clonotypes between healthy human individuals (dated by TCRdb to the early 2020s). Looking at the study overall: The cohort included three men and two women between 18 and 49 years of age. To estimate repertoire size and how much clonotypes are shared between individuals, the study performed deep sequencing of blood TCR repertoires from about five healthy adults. For each donor, three plates each were used for CD4 naive and CD4 memory, two plates were used for CD8 naive, and one plate was used for CD8 memory. Between about 0.94 and 10 billion PBMCs per donor were obtained by leukapheresis. Libraries were prepared and TCR repertoires were sequenced by different laboratories using diverse techniques, in order to increase sequencing depth and limit assay-specific biases. Overall study results and their limits: Sampling was limited to blood, and TCR repertoires in tissue likely differ from TCR repertoires in blood. Rarefaction of sorted-subset datasets indicated incomplete sequencing despite the large sequencing depth. Estimated clonotype richness was generally larger for naive than for memory subsets. Across a few donors, approximately 5% of naive CD4, roughly 3.4% of naive CD8, under 2.5% of memory CD4, and roughly 0.41% of memory CD8 clonotypes were shared. Higher generation probabilities were observed for clonotypes shared by all four sorted-subset donors than for non-shared clonotypes. Pairwise subsampling led to the expectation that sequencing depth would affect the degree of clonotype sharing among donors. Because the study included a small number of donors, the genetic and exposure-history diversity represented was limited.

Donors were healthy HIV-negative adults with no recently reported acute infections or vaccinations. Only Caucasian adults living in Nashville, Tennessee, USA were represented among the donors. CD4+ T cells were enriched through magnetic negative selection, after which naive cells were positively selected on CD45RA and the remaining negative fraction served as the memory subset. After blood collection by leukapheresis, PBMCs were isolated using Ficoll-Histopaque density gradient centrifugation and then cryopreserved in the vapor phase of liquid nitrogen. Analytical flow cytometry was used to check the purity and quantity of each magnetically sorted T cell population. Genomic DNA was isolated from each sorted fraction and quantified by UV absorbance on a Nanodrop 2000c. The cysteine opens and the phenylalanine closes a CDR3 of 15 amino acids. Kept here is only the CDR3 DNA, which spans 45 bases and is read in frame from base 1. V loses 6 bases of germline sequence and J loses 5 bases, and the interval between the two ends is 16 bases. The germline V gene supplies CDR1 MDHEN and CDR2 SYDVKM.

This TCR derives from a woman between 25 and 40 years old in good health. The chain joins TRBV28 to TRBJ2-2; TRBD2 is a possible D gene, resting on 6 matching bases. Material for sequencing was memory CD4+ T cells sorted from blood. The cell subset or site label, read with the paper, signifies: CD45RA-negative fraction. At the DNA level, the sequence is TGTGCCAGCAGGACATTGGGGGGATCTACCGGGGAGCTGTTTTTT. Its translation reads: CASRTLGGSTGELFF.